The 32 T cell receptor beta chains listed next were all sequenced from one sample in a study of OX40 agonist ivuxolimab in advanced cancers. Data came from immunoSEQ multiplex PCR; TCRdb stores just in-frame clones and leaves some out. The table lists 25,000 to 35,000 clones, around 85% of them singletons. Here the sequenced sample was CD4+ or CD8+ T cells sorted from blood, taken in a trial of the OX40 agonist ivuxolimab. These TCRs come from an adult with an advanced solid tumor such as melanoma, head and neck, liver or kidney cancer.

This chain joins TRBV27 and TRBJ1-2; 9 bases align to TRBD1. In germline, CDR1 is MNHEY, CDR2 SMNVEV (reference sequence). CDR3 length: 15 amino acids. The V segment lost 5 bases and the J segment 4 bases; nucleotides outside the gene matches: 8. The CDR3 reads CASSPGQGLIYGYTF. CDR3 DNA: TGTGCCAGCAGTCCGGGACAGGGCTTGATCTATGGCTACACCTTC.

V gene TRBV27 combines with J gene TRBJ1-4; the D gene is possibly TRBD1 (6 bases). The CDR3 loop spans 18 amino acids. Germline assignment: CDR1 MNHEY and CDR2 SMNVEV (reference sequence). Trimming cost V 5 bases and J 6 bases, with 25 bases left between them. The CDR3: CASSPKPNPRGEHEKLFF. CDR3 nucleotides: TGTGCCAGCAGTCCGAAACCCAACCCCAGGGGAGAACATGAAAAACTGTTTTTT.

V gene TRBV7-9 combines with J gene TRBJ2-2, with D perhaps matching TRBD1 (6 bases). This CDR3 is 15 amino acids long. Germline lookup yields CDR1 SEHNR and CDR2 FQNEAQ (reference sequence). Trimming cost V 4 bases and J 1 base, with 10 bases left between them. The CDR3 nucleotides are TGTGCCAGCAGCTCCCCGGACAGGAACACCGGGGAGCTGTTTTTT. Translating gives CASSSPDRNTGELFF.

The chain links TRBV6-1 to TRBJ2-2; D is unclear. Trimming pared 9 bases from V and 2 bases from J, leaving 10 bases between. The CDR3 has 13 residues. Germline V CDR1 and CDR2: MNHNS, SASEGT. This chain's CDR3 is CASIDPNTGELFF. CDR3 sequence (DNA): TGTGCCAGTATTGACCCTAACACCGGGGAGCTGTTTTTT.

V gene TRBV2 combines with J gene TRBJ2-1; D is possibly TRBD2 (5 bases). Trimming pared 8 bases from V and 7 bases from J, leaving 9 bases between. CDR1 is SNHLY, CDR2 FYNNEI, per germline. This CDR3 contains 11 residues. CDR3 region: CASWTVNEQFF. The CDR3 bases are TGTGCCAGCTGGACTGTGAATGAGCAGTTCTTC.

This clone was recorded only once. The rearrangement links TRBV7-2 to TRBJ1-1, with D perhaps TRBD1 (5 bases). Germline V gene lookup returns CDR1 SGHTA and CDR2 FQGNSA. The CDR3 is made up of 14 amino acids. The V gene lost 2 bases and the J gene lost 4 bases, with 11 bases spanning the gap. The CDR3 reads CASSLNGASTEAFF. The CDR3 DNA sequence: TGTGCCAGCAGCTTAAATGGGGCGAGCACTGAAGCTTTCTTT.

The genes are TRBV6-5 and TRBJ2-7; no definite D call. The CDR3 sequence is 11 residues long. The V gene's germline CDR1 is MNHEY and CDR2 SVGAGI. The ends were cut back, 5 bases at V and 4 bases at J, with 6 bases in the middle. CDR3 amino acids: CASSDFYEQYF. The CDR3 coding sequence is TGTGCCAGCAGTGACTTTTACGAGCAGTACTTC.

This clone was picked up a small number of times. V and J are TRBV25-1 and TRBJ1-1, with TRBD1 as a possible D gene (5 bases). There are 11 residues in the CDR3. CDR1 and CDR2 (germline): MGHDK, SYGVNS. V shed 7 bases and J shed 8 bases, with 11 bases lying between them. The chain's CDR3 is CASTEGSEAFF. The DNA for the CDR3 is TGTGCCAGCACTGAGGGGAGCGAAGCTTTCTTT.

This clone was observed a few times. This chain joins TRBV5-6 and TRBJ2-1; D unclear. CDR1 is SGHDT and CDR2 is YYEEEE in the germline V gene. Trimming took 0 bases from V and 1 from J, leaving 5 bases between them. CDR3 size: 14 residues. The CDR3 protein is CASSLGGSYNEQFF. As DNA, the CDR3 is TGTGCCAGCAGCTTGGGTGGGTCCTACAATGAGCAGTTCTTC.

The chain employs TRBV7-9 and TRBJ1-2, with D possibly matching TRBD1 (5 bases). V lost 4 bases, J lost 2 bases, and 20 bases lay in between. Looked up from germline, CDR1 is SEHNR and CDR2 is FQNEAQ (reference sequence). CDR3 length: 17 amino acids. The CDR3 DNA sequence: TGTGCCAGCAGCTCGGACGTCCGGGGGTTATTCAACTATGGCTACACCTTC. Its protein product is CASSSDVRGLFNYGYTF.

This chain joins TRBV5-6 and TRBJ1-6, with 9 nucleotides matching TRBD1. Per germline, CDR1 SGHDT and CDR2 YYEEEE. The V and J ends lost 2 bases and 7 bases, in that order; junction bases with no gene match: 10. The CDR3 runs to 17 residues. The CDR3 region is CASSFPGTGILNSPLHF. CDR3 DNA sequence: TGTGCCAGCAGCTTCCCCGGGACAGGGATACTCAATTCACCCCTCCACTTT.

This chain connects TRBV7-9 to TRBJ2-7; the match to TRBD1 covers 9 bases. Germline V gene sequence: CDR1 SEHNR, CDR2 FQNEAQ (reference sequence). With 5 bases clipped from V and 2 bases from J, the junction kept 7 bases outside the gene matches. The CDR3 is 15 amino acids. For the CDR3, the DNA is TGTGCCAGCAGCCCCCGGGACAGGGATACCTACGAGCAGTACTTC. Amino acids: CASSPRDRDTYEQYF.

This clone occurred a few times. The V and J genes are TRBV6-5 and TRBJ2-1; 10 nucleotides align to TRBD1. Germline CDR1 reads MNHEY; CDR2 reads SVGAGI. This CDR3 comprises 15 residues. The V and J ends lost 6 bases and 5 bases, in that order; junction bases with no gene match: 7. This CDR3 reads CASRPDRGVDNEQFF. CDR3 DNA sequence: TGTGCCAGCAGACCGGACAGGGGGGTCGACAATGAGCAGTTCTTC.

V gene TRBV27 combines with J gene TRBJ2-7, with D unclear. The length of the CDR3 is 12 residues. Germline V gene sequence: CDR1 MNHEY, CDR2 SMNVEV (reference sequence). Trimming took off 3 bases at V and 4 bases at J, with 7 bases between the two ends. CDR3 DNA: TGTGCCAGCAGTTTTGTCGGGTACGAGCAGTACTTC. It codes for CASSFVGYEQYF.

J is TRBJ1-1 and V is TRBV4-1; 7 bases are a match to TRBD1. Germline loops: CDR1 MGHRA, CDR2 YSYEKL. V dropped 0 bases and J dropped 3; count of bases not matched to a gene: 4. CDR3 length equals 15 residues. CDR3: CASSQDRGPDTEAFF. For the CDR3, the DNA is TGCGCCAGCAGCCAAGATAGGGGGCCGGACACTGAAGCTTTCTTT.

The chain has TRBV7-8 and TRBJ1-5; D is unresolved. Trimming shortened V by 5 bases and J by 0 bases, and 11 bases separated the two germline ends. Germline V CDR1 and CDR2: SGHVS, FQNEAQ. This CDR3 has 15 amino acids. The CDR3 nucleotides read TGTGCCAGCAGCCCTACAGAATTTAGCAATCAGCCCCAGCATTTT. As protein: CASSPTEFSNQPQHF. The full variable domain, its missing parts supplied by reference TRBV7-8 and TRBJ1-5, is GAGVSQSPRYKVAKRGQDVALRCDPISGHVSLFWYQQALGQGPEFLTYFQNEAQLDKSGLPSDRFFAERPEGSVSTLKIQRTQQEDSAVYLCASSPTEFSNQPQHFGDGTRLSIL.

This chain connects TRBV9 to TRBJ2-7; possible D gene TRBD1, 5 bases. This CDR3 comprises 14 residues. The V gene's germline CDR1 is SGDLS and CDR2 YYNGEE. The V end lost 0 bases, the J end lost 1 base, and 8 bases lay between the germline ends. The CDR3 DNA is TGTGCCAGCAGCGTAGGGGGCAGTTCCTACGAGCAGTACTTC. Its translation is CASSVGGSSYEQYF.

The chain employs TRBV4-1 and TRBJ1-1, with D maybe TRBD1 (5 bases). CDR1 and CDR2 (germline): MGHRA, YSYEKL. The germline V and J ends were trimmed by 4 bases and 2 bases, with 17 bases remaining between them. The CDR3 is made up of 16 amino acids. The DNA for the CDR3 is TGCGCCAGCAGCCCAGAAGGCGCAGGGCTAAACACTGAAGCTTTCTTT. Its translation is CASSPEGAGLNTEAFF.

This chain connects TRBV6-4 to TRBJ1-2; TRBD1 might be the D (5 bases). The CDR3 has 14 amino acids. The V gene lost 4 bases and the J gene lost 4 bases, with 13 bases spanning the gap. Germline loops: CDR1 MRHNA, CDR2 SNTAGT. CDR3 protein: CASSVGERGYGYTF. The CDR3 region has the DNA TGTGCCAGCAGTGTAGGGGAACGGGGCTATGGCTACACCTTC.

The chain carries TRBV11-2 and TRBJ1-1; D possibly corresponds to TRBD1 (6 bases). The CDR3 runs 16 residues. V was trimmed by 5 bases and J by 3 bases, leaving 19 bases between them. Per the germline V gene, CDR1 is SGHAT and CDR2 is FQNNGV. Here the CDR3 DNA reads TGTGCCAGCAGCCTGGGCGGGGGCAGGGCCTACACTGAAGCTTTCTTT. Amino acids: CASSLGGGRAYTEAFF.

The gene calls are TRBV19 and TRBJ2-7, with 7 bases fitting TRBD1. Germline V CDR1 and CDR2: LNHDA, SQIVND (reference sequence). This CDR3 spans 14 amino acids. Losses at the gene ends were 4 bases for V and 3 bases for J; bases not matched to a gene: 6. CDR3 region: CASSTPGQRYEQYF. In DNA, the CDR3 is TGTGCCAGTAGTACACCGGGACAGCGCTACGAGCAGTACTTC.

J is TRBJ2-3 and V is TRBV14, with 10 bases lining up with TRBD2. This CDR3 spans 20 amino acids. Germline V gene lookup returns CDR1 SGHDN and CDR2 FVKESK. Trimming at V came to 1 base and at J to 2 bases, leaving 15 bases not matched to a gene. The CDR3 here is CASSQGLAGAPLLLTDTQYF. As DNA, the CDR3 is TGTGCCAGCAGCCAAGGTCTAGCGGGGGCCCCGCTCCTCCTCACAGATACGCAGTATTTT.

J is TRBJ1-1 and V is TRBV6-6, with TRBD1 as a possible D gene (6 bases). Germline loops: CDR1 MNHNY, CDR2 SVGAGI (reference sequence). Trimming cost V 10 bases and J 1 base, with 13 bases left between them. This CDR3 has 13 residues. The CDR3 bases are TGTGCCACGGGGGGCGACCAGAACACTGAAGCTTTCTTT. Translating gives CATGGDQNTEAFF.

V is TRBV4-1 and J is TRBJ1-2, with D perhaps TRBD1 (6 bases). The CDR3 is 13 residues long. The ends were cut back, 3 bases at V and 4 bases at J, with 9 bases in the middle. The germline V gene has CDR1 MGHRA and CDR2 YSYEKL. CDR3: CASSQEGGYGYTF. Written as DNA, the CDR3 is TGCGCCAGCAGCCAGGAGGGGGGCTATGGCTACACCTTC.

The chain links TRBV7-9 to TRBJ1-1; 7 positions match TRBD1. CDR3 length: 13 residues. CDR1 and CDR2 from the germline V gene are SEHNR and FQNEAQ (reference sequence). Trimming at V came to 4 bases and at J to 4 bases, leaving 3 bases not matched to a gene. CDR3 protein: CASSSSGGTEAFF. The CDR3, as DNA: TGTGCCAGCAGCTCTTCAGGGGGCACTGAAGCTTTCTTT.

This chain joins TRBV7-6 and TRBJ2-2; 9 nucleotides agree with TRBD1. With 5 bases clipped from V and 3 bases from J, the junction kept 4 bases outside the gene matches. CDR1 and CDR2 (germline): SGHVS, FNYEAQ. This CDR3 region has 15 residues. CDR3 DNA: TGTGCCAGCAGCACGCGACAGGGGGACACCGGGGAGCTGTTTTTT. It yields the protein CASSTRQGDTGELFF.

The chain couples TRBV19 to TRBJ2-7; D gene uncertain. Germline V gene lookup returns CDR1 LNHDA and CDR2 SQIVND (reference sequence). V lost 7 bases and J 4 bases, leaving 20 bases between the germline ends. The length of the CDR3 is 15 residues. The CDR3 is CASNKDADGSYEQYF. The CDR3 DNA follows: TGTGCCAGTAATAAGGACGCGGACGGTTCATACGAGCAGTACTTC.

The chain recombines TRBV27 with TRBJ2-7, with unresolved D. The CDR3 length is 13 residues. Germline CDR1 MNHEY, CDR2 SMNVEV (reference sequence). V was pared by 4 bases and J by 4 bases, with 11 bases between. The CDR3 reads CASSYSLEYEQYF. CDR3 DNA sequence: TGTGCCAGCAGTTATTCCCTTGAATACGAGCAGTACTTC.

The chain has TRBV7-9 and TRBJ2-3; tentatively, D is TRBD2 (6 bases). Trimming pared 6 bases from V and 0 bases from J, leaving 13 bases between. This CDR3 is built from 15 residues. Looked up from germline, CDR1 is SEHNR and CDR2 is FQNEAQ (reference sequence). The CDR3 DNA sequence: TGTGCCAGCAGTCCACCGGGGGTTAGCACAGATACGCAGTATTTT. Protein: CASSPPGVSTDTQYF.

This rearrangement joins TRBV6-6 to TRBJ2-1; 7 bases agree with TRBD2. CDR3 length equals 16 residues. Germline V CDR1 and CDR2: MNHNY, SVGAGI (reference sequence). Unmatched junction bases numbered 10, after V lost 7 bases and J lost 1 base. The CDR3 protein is CASTPSRGGSYNEQFF. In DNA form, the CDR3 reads TGTGCCAGCACCCCCTCCCGCGGGGGTTCCTACAATGAGCAGTTCTTC.

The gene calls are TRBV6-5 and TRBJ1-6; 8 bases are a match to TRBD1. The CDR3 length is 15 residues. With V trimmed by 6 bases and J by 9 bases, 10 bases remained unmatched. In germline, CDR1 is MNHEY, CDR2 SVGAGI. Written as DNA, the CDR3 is TGTGCCAGCAGAATCGGACAGGGCTATCGTTCACCCCTCCACTTT. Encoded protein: CASRIGQGYRSPLHF.

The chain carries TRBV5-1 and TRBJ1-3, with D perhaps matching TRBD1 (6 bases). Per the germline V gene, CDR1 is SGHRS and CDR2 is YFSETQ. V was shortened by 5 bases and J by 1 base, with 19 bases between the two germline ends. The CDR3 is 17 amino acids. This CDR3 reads CASRTEAGQLSGNTIYF. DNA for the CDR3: TGCGCCAGCAGAACGGAAGCGGGACAACTGTCTGGAAACACCATATATTTT.